The subject of this entry is one TCR beta chain. Deletions cut 6 bases from V and 5 bases from J, with 10 bases between. This CDR3 is 12 amino acids long. Original processing methods: Amplified reference gene primers provided the basis for estimating nucleated cell counts. Profiling relied on immunoSEQ multiplex PCR, and the TCRdb table lists in-frame clones only, not all of them. For V, J and clone size, that table is used; D and trimming come from the DNA. The data hold about 45,000 clones, with roughly nine tenths observed a single time. The record originates from a study of blood T cell repertoires in COVID-19.

V is TRBV12-3 or TRBV12-4 and J is TRBJ2-5; no definite D call. Material: peripheral blood. The TCR was taken from a human donor in a cohort sampled during active COVID-19. The DNA for the CDR3 is TGTGCCAGCAGCCCCGTCGGGGAGACCCAGTACTTC. Its protein product is CASSPVGETQYF.